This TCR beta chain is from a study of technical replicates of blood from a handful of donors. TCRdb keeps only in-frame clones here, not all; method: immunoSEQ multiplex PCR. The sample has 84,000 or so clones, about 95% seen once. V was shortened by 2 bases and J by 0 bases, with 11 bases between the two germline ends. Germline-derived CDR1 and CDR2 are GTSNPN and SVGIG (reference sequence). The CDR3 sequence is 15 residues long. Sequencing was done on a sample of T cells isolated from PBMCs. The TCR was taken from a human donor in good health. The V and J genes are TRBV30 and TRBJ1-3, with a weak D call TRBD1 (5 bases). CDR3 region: CAWSYGTYSGNTIYF. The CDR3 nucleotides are TGTGCCTGGAGTTACGGGACTTACTCTGGAAACACCATATATTTT.